This is a list of T cell receptor beta chains from one sample in a study of metastatic and nonmetastatic thyroid tumors. TCRdb re-called the PCR reads with MiXCR. The sample has 25,000 to 30,000 clones; around 22% are singletons. Sequenced sample: blood. Receptors originate from a female donor with papillary thyroid cancer or a benign thyroid nodule (not recorded which). Some clones in this sample may be carry-over from other donors' samples. CDR3s include the opening cysteine and the closing phenylalanine or tryptophan. D genes are given only for firm matches. Some rows have no size entry. The others give once, few or many, or a class for an expanded clone.

d_gene,j_gene,abundance,v_gene,CDR3aa,CDR3nt
TRBD1,TRBJ1-4,.,TRBV6-1,CASSEQGGANEKLFF,TGTGCCAGCAGTGAACAGGGGGGGGCTAACGAAAAACTGTTTTTT
.,TRBJ2-7,.,TRBV28,CVSRTQGPPYYEQYF,TGTGTCAGCAGAACCCAGGGTCCGCCCTACTACGAGCAGTACTTC
.,TRBJ1-6,.,TRBV25-1,CASSGDPNAILTLHF,TGTGCCAGCAGTGGAGACCCCAATGCGATTTTGACCCTCCACTTT
TRBD2,TRBJ2-5,many,TRBV7-3,CASSLSSGSMETQYF,TGTGCCAGCAGCTTATCTAGCGGGAGTATGGAGACCCAGTACTTC
TRBD1,TRBJ2-7,many,TRBV4-3,CASSLQQGATYEQYF,TGCGCCAGCAGCCTCCAGCAGGGGGCAACCTACGAGCAGTACTTC
TRBD1,TRBJ1-2,.,TRBV27,CASSVIQGAWGYTF,TGTGCCAGTAGTGTTATCCAGGGGGCGTGGGGCTACACCTTC
TRBD2,TRBJ2-1,many,TRBV3-1,CASSPGGVYNEQFF,TGTGCCAGCAGCCCCGGGGGGGTTTACAATGAGCAGTTCTTC
TRBD1,TRBJ2-7,.,TRBV27,CASSPSSTLQGVFYEQYF,TGTGCCAGCAGTCCCTCGTCAACACTACAGGGGGTATTCTACGAGCAGTACTTC
TRBD1,TRBJ1-1,once,TRBV11-2,CASSRRTGPLNTEAFF,TGTGCCAGCAGCCGTAGGACAGGACCTCTGAACACTGAAGCTTTCTTT
.,TRBJ1-5,many,TRBV7-9,CASSLVNQPQHF,TGTGCCAGCAGCTTGGTCAATCAGCCCCAGCATTTT
.,TRBJ2-5,.,TRBV4-2,CASSQVGAPGETQYF,TGTGCCAGCAGCCAAGTGGGGGCCCCGGGGGAGACCCAGTACTTC
TRBD2,TRBJ2-7,medium-sized,TRBV5-1,CASSPGGTSGSAEQYF,TGCGCCAGCAGCCCAGGGGGGACTAGCGGGAGCGCCGAGCAGTACTTC
.,TRBJ2-7,.,TRBV6-1,CASRKSSWGHYEQNF,TGTGCCAGCAGAAAGTCTAGCTGGGGCCACTACGAGCAGAACTTC
.,TRBJ2-2,many,TRBV4-1,CASQREGVGTGELFF,TGCGCCAGCCAAAGAGAAGGGGTAGGGACCGGGGAGCTGTTTTTT
.,TRBJ1-5,many,TRBV20-1,CSALETVHSNQPQHF,TGCAGTGCCCTCGAGACAGTACATAGCAATCAGCCCCAGCATTTT
TRBD1,TRBJ2-7,many,TRBV5-5,CASSAAGTGWYEQYF,TGTGCCAGCAGCGCAGCAGGGACAGGCTGGTACGAGCAGTACTTC
TRBD2,TRBJ2-7,medium-sized,TRBV5-1,CASRTRGAYEQYF,TGCGCCAGCAGGACACGGGGGGCCTACGAGCAGTACTTC
.,TRBJ2-7,many,TRBV4-3,CASSQEPSYEQYF,TGCGCCAGCAGCCAAGAGCCCAGCTACGAGCAGTACTTC
TRBD1,TRBJ1-3,.,TRBV2,CASMGSGQGLSGNTIYF,TGTGCCAGCATGGGTTCGGGACAGGGGCTGTCTGGAAACACCATATATTTT
TRBD2,TRBJ2-5,many,TRBV20-1,CSASKREGIRETQYF,TGCAGTGCTAGCAAGCGGGAGGGGATACGAGAGACCCAGTACTTC